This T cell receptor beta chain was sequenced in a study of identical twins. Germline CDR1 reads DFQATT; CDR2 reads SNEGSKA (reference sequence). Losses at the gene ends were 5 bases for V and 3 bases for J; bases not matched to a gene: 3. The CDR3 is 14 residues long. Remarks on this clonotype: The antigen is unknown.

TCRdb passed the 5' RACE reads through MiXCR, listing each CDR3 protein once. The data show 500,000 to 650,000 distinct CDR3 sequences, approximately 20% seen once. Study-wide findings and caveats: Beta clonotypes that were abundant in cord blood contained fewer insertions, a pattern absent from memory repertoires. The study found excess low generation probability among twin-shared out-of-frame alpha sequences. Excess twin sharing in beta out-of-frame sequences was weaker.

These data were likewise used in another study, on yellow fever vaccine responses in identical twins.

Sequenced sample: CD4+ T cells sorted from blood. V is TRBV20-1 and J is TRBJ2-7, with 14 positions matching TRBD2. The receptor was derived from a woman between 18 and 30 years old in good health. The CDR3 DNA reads TGCAGTGCTTCGGGACTAGCGGGAGTCTACGAGCAGTACTTC. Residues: CSASGLAGVYEQYF.